The sample holds one count of the clone carrying this TCR beta chain. This sample was included in a study of radiation and T cells in renal cell carcinoma. As for the study in general: Nephrectomy followed 15 Gy stereotactic body radiation by 4 weeks.

Noted time point: baseline pretreatment blood. As for treatment: 15 Gy SBRT to primary tumor, nephrectomy 4 weeks later. Serial blood draws occurred at baseline and 2 and 4 weeks post-SBRT. The patient's renal cell carcinoma had clear cell pathology. Here immunoSEQ multiplex PCR was the method, and the copy in TCRdb shows in-frame clones only, minus some. The table lists 130,000 or so clones, approximately 82% of them singletons. This clonotype originated in a woman aged 45-60 years with renal cell carcinoma. This specimen consisted of blood, obtained from a patient whose treatment included radiotherapy and nephrectomy.

The DNA for the CDR3 is TGTGCCAGCAGAAGGGACAGGGGAGATCAAGAGACCCAGTACTTC. Its protein is CASRRDRGDQETQYF. This sequence joins TRBV7-8 and TRBJ2-5, with TRBD1 identical over 10 bases. Per germline, CDR1 SGHVS and CDR2 FQNEAQ. The V and J ends lost 6 bases and 2 bases, in that order; junction bases with no gene match: 6. The CDR3 loop spans 15 amino acids.